These 9 T cell receptor beta chains were all obtained from the same sample, sequenced in a study of blood T cell repertoires in COVID-19. Sequencing was performed with immunoSEQ multiplex PCR; in TCRdb, only in-frame clones are kept and a portion is missing. The sample consists of about 130,000 clones, around 83% of them appearing once. The sequenced sample was PBMCs or T cells enriched from blood (not recorded which). These receptors were taken from a man under 40 who had recovered from COVID-19.

The chain has TRBV29-1 and TRBJ1-2, with 9 bases matching TRBD1. CDR1 and CDR2 (germline): SQVTM, ANQGSEA. This CDR3 contains 12 residues. The trim removed 5 bases at V and 8 bases at J, leaving 6 bases unmatched. CDR3 region: CSVRDRASGYTF. In nucleotides, the CDR3 is TGCAGCGTTAGGGACAGGGCAAGCGGCTACACCTTC.

V usage is TRBV29-1 and J usage is TRBJ2-3, with TRBD2 matching 9 bases. The CDR3 is 16 residues long. Unmatched junction bases numbered 13, after V lost 5 bases and J lost 4 bases. Germline values: CDR1 SQVTM, CDR2 ANQGSEA. DNA of the CDR3: TGCAGCGTTACCCACCACTGGACTAGCGCGGCAGATACGCAGTATTTT. This encodes CSVTHHWTSAADTQYF.

The gene calls are TRBV5-6 and TRBJ2-2; possible D gene TRBD2, 6 bases. The V end was cut by 5 bases, the J end by 1 base, with 6 bases between. The length of the CDR3 is 13 residues. CDR1 SGHDT and CDR2 YYEEEE come from the germline V gene. The CDR3 DNA sequence: TGTGCCAGCAGAGCGGGGAACACCGGGGAGCTGTTTTTT. Its translation is CASRAGNTGELFF.

In nucleotides, the CDR3 is TGTGCCAGCAGGGGCACAAGAAATAGCAATCAGCCCCAGCATTTT. It codes for CASRGTRNSNQPQHF. The rearrangement uses TRBV27 and TRBJ1-5, with D hard to call. This CDR3 comprises 15 residues. Germline CDR1 is MNHEY and CDR2 is SMNVEV (reference sequence). Trimming cost V 6 bases and J 0 bases, with 12 bases left between them.

This clone has more than one count but fewer than ten. The chain employs TRBV7-9 and TRBJ2-7, with a tentative D call TRBD2 (6 bases). CDR1 and CDR2 (germline): SEHNR, FQNEAQ (reference sequence). V lost 5 bases, J lost 2 bases, and 16 bases lay in between. The CDR3 has 15 amino acids. CDR3 bases: TGTGCCAGCAGCCCACCCGGTAGCGGTACCTACGAGCAGTACTTC. Translation gives CASSPPGSGTYEQYF. Looking up the rest from reference TRBV7-9 and TRBJ2-7 gives the full variable domain: DTGVSQNPRHKITKRGQNVTFRCDPISEHNRLYWYRQTLGQGPEFLTYFQNEAQLEKSRLLSDRFSAERPKGSFSTLEIQRTEQGDSAMYLCASSPPGSGTYEQYFGPGTRLTVT.

In this sample, this clone turned up a few times. The V and J genes are TRBV30 and TRBJ2-2, with a weak D call TRBD1 (6 bases). V gave up 3 bases and J gave up 4 bases, with 15 bases separating them. This CDR3 contains 15 residues. CDR1 GTSNPN and CDR2 SVGIG come from the germline V gene (reference sequence). CDR3 in DNA: TGTGCCTGGAGGATAGGGGGAGCTGGCACCGGGGAGCTGTTTTTT. This gives the protein CAWRIGGAGTGELFF.

The rearrangement joins TRBV5-6 to TRBJ1-1; 7 bases agree with TRBD1. The V and J ends lost 2 bases and 4 bases, in that order; junction bases with no gene match: 5. The germline CDR1 and CDR2 sequences are SGHDT and YYEEEE. This CDR3 comprises 14 residues. The CDR3 reads CASSLAGGSTEAFF. In DNA form, the CDR3 reads TGTGCCAGCAGCTTAGCAGGGGGGTCCACTGAAGCTTTCTTT. The complete variable domain, with remaining parts taken from reference TRBV5-6 and TRBJ1-1, reads DAGVTQSPTHLIKTRGQQVTLRCSPKSGHDTVSWYQQALGQGPQFIFQYYEEEERQRGNFPDRFSGHQFPNYSSELNVNALLLGDSALYLCASSLAGGSTEAFFGQGTRLTVV.

V and J are TRBV5-1 and TRBJ1-1; TRBD1 might be the D (5 bases). CDR1 SGHRS and CDR2 YFSETQ come from the germline V gene. Trimming stripped 0 bases from V and 1 base from J, with 13 bases between. The CDR3 consists of 16 residues. As DNA, the CDR3 is TGCGCCAGCAGCTTGGTTAGGGGCGGAAAGAACACTGAAGCTTTCTTT. Translating gives CASSLVRGGKNTEAFF.

This chain connects TRBV10-3 to TRBJ1-3; no firm D call. The CDR3 has 13 residues. CDR1 is ENHRY, CDR2 SYGVKD, per germline. V was shortened by 8 bases and J by 0 bases, with 8 bases between the two germline ends. The CDR3 region has the DNA TGTGCCATCCAAGGAGACTCTGGAAACACCATATATTTT. Translation gives CAIQGDSGNTIYF.